This TCR beta chain originates from a study of blood T cell repertoires in COVID-19. Study in general: Acute and convalescent COVID-19 specimens originated in the United States, Italy and Spain. T cells, B-cell-depleted T cells, or PBMCs supplied cDNA or gDNA.

Seattle's cohort entered during active infection and was followed longitudinally. The CDR3 totals 14 residues. The V end lost 0 bases, the J end lost 8 bases, and 13 bases lay between the germline ends. Germline assignment: CDR1 LGHDT and CDR2 YNNKEL (reference sequence). Using immunoSEQ multiplex PCR, the repertoire was profiled, and TCRdb retains in-frame clones only, with some absent. The sample lists fewer than 250,000 clones, about nine tenths occurring once. The sample was peripheral blood. The V and J genes are TRBV3-1 (or the pseudogene TRBV3-2) and TRBJ1-2, with D perhaps matching TRBD1 (5 bases). The source is a man aged 25-45 years with COVID-19, enrolled during active disease. The CDR3: CASSQDPGLRGYTF. For the CDR3, the DNA is TGTGCCAGCAGCCAAGATCCAGGGCTGAGAGGCTACACCTTC.